This TCR beta chain is from a study of blood T cell repertoires in COVID-19. Profiled with immunoSEQ multiplex PCR; TCRdb holds only in-frame clones, not every one. The sample includes just over 650,000 clones, 85% to 90% of them seen just once. This CDR3 is 14 amino acids long. Germline V gene lookup returns CDR1 LNHNV and CDR2 YYDKDF (reference sequence). V shed 4 bases and J 2 bases; nucleotides not matched to a gene: 4. The sample holds one count of this clone. This rearrangement joins TRBV15 to TRBJ2-7, with 8 nucleotides matching TRBD2. This sequence was found in a woman younger than 30 with acute or convalescent COVID-19. The sequencing input was peripheral blood. The CDR3 DNA reads TGTGCCACCAGCACGGGGGGGGTAGCCTACGAGCAGTACTTC. Translated, it gives CATSTGGVAYEQYF.